This paragraph covers one TCR beta chain sequence. The authors' processing: Amplification from reference gene primers served as the basis for estimated nucleated cell counts. Clones were sequenced by immunoSEQ multiplex PCR, and TCRdb holds only the in-frame ones, with some missing. That table is the source of V, J and clone size, and D and trimming were worked out from the DNA. The table lists 90,000 to 150,000 clones, around 86% of them singletons, with about a tenth in the top ten. Trimming took off 5 bases at V and 0 bases at J, with 5 bases between the two ends. The CDR3 has 13 residues. Germline V CDR1 and CDR2: SGHNT, YENEEA. The data derive from a study of blood T cell repertoires in COVID-19. Study information: COVID-19 samples, acute and convalescent, were from the United States, Italy and Spain. From T cells, B-cell-depleted T cells, or PBMCs came the material, which was cDNA or gDNA.

Sequenced input: peripheral blood. The origin of this receptor is a man older than 75 with acute or convalescent COVID-19. The rearrangement joins TRBV11-3 to TRBJ2-1; no reliable D call. DNA of the CDR3: TGTGCCAGCAGCCCCAGCTCCTACAATGAGCAGTTCTTC. As protein: CASSPSSYNEQFF. The full variable domain, rest sourced from reference TRBV11-3 and TRBJ2-1, is EAGVVQSPRYKIIEKKQPVAFWCNPISGHNTLYWYLQNLGQGPELLIRYENEEAVDDSQLPKDRFSAERLKGVDSTLKIQPAELGDSAVYLCASSPSSYNEQFFGPGTRLTVL.